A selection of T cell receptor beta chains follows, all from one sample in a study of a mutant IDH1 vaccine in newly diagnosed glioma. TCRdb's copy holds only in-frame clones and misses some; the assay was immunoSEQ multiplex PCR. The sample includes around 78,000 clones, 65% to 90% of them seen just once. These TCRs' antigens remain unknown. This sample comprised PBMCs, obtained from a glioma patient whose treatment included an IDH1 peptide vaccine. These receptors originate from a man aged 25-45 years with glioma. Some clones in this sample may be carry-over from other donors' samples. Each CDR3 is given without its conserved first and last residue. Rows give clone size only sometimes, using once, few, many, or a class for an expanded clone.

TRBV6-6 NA ASSYRGGRDYGYT
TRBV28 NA ASSLGQGSGGYT
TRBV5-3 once ARVTDHYGYT
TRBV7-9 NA ASSLTTGGGIAGAGEQY
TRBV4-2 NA ASSLTTSGQYNEQF
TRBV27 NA ASSPGTGYEQY
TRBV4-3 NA ASSQEIGTGDEQY
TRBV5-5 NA ASSARLAGVITDTQY
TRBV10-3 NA AISGKNRTYEQY
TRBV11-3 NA ASSLGGKAEAF
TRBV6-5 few ASARTAVNEKLF
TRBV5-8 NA ASSWRGQLLNEKLF
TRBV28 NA ASSQGYLGYT
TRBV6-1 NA ASSARFLAGELF
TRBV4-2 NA ASSRSAGIEDGYT
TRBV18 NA ASSPRVQGAYEQY
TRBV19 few ASSTVAGGSIGQF
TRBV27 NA ASSPQQPQH
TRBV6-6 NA ASRGQGIVYEQY